This TCR beta chain was observed in a study of T cells after yellow fever vaccination. CDR1 MGHRA and CDR2 YSYEKL come from the germline V gene. The CDR3 contains 15 residues. V was cut by 0 bases and J by 2 bases, with 11 bases left in between. This clonotype showed up just a few times. Its antigen remains unknown. Findings of the study overall: Most primary-vaccination clones reappeared after the booster (more than 95% CD4, approximately 88% CD8).

UMIs and a universal primer site were added when TCR cDNA was made by 5'RACE template switching. TCRdb recomputed calls from the 5' RACE reads with MiXCR, one row per CDR3 protein. The sample has hundreds of thousands of distinct CDR3 sequences; roughly a sixth are singletons. The material was PBMCs, obtained before the yellow fever booster vaccination. The TCR comes from a man aged 18 to 35 who received the YFV17D yellow fever vaccine. V is TRBV4-1 and J is TRBJ2-7; D remains unclear. In DNA form, the CDR3 reads TGCGCCAGCAGCCAAGATTACCCAGCTGCCTACGAGCAGTACTTC. This gives the protein CASSQDYPAAYEQYF.